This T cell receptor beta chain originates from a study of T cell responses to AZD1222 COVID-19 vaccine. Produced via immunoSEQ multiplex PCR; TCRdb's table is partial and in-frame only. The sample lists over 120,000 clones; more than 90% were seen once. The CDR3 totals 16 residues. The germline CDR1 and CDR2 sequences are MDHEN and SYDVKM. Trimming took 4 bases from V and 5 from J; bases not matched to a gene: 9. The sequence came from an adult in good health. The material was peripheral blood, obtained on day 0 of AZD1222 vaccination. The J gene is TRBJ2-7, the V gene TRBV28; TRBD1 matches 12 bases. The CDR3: CASSYIIGTGGNEQYF. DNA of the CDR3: TGTGCCAGCAGTTATATTATTGGGACAGGGGGCAACGAGCAGTACTTC.